A single sample gave rise to the 25 T cell receptor beta chains below, sequenced in a study of T cells in Graves' hyperthyroidism and ophthalmopathy. RNA transcripts yielded amplified TCR beta CDR3 regions. Primed by the HTBI set, a first-round RT-PCR was run on the TCR CDR3. TCRdb itself ran the multiplex PCR reads through MiXCR, one entry per CDR3 protein. The sample includes about 640,000 distinct CDR3 sequences, just under 45% of them seen just once. Sequencing input: peripheral blood or thyroid tissue (not recorded which). The receptors shown here come from an adult man with Graves' disease, either hyperthyroidism or ophthalmopathy (not recorded which).

The chain joins TRBV25-1 to TRBJ2-7; TRBD1 might be the D (6 bases). The CDR3 is 12 residues long. Germline V lookup: CDR1 MGHDK, CDR2 SYGVNS. V was pared by 6 bases and J by 6 bases, with 12 bases between. DNA of the CDR3: TGTGCCAGCAGGGCAACAGGGTCCGAGCAGTACTTC. This gives the protein CASRATGSEQYF.

The V gene is TRBV6-1, the J gene TRBJ1-4, with a weak D call TRBD1 (5 bases). With 5 bases removed from V and 6 bases from J, the gap between germline ends came to 13 bases. CDR1 MNHNS and CDR2 SASEGT come from the germline V gene. CDR3 length equals 14 residues. Here the CDR3 reads CASSYGAADEKLFF. CDR3 DNA sequence: TGTGCCAGCAGTTACGGGGCGGCAGATGAAAAACTGTTTTTT.

This rearrangement joins TRBV10-3 to TRBJ1-6; 9 nucleotides agree with TRBD1. Germline CDR1 ENHRY, CDR2 SYGVKD. J lost 7 bases, V lost 5 bases, and 6 bases had no gene match. The CDR3 is 15 amino acids. The CDR3 region is CAISLRTGDNSPLHF. CDR3 nucleotide sequence: TGTGCCATCAGTCTACGGACAGGGGACAATTCACCCCTCCACTTT.

This clonotype was seen many times. The genes are TRBV6-4 and TRBJ1-1; D uncertain. The CDR3 contains 14 residues. V lost 7 bases and J lost 0, with 12 bases in between. Per germline, CDR1 MRHNA and CDR2 SNTAGT. CDR3 loop: CASKQDPMNTEAFF. In DNA form, the CDR3 reads TGTGCCAGCAAGCAGGATCCCATGAACACTGAAGCTTTCTTT.

This clonotype has ten or more counts. The chain has TRBV2 and TRBJ2-7; 7 bases are shared with TRBD1. The germline V gene encodes CDR1 SNHLY and CDR2 FYNNEI. The ends lost 6 bases at V and 5 bases at J; junction bases unmatched: 4. The length of the CDR3 is 12 residues. The CDR3 DNA sequence: TGTGCCAGCAGAGACAGGGCCCACGAGCAGTACTTC. This translates into CASRDRAHEQYF.

This clonotype has a count of ten or more. One end of the junction does not line up with germline, which may come from a read error. This rearrangement joins TRBV5-1 to TRBJ1-5; tentative D call: TRBD1 (6 bases). The germline V gene encodes CDR1 SGHRS and CDR2 YFSETQ. CDR3 length equals 13 residues. CDR3 protein: CASSLGQNQPQHF. Here the CDR3 DNA reads TGTGCTAGCAGCTTAGGACAGAATCAGCCCCAGCATTTT.

The V and J genes are TRBV6-6 and TRBJ1-1, with a possible D match to TRBD1 (5 bases). The CDR3 is made up of 15 amino acids. Germline CDR1 is MNHNY and CDR2 is SVGAGI (reference sequence). The ends were cut back, 1 base at V and 1 base at J, with 10 bases in the middle. CDR3 sequence: CASSYLSGGNTEAFF. The CDR3 DNA sequence: TGTGCCAGCAGTTACTTGTCGGGGGGGAACACTGAAGCTTTCTTT.

The table lists this clonotype with a few counts. This sequence joins TRBV12-3 or TRBV12-4 and TRBJ1-5, with 7 bases aligning to TRBD1. This CDR3 spans 15 amino acids. With V trimmed by 3 bases and J by 4 bases, 6 bases remained unmatched. CDR3 nucleotide sequence: TGTGCCAGCAGTTTTTTTGGCAGGGGGAATCAGCCCCAGCATTTT. Translating it yields CASSFFGRGNQPQHF.

This clonotype was counted a few times. V and J are TRBV3-1 and TRBJ2-2, with TRBD1 as a possible D gene (6 bases). V lost 3 bases to trimming and J lost 7 bases, with 12 bases between them. The CDR3 loop spans 14 amino acids. Germline CDR1 and CDR2: LGHDT and YNNKEL (reference sequence). The CDR3 protein is CASSQIRGSGELFF. CDR3 DNA sequence: TGTGCCAGCAGCCAGATCAGGGGAAGCGGGGAGCTGTTTTTT.

The rearrangement links TRBV25-1 to TRBJ1-4; no clear D. Germline lookup yields CDR1 MGHDK and CDR2 SYGVNS. V lost 5 bases and J lost 3, with 10 bases in between. The CDR3 length is 14 residues. The CDR3 nucleotides read TGTGCCAGCAGTCCTCCATTATCTAATGAAAAACTGTTTTTT. Its protein is CASSPPLSNEKLFF.

This clonotype occurred many times. This chain joins TRBV2 and TRBJ1-4, with a possible D match to TRBD1 (5 bases). The CDR3 loop spans 16 amino acids. V was clipped by 1 base and J by 6 bases, with 15 bases between them. Per the germline V gene, CDR1 is SNHLY and CDR2 is FYNNEI. The CDR3 nucleotides read TGTGCCAGCAGTGAAGAAATGGCAGGGCGGGATGAAAAACTGTTTTTT. This codes for CASSEEMAGRDEKLFF.

The rearrangement joins TRBV5-1 to TRBJ1-1; possible D gene TRBD1, 6 bases. V lost 4 bases, J lost 1 base, and 20 bases lay in between. Germline V gene lookup returns CDR1 SGHRS and CDR2 YFSETQ. This CDR3 comprises 17 residues. CDR3 DNA: TGCGCCAGCAGCCCATTCGTTCCAGGGGCGCAGAACACTGAAGCTTTCTTT. This gives the protein CASSPFVPGAQNTEAFF.

The chain joins TRBV5-1 to TRBJ2-5; 9 nucleotides match TRBD1. Germline V gene sequence: CDR1 SGHRS, CDR2 YFSETQ. This CDR3 has 15 amino acids. V shed 0 bases, J shed 3 bases, and the junction held 3 bases outside the gene matches. CDR3 region: CASSLGDRDEETQYF. The CDR3 DNA reads TGCGCCAGCAGCTTGGGGGACAGGGACGAAGAGACCCAGTACTTC.

The V call is TRBV20-1, the J call TRBJ2-5; D tentatively fits TRBD1 or TRBD2 (5 bases each). Germline V CDR1 and CDR2: DFQATT, SNEGSKA (reference sequence). This CDR3 contains 14 residues. Deletions cut 6 bases from V and 5 bases from J, with 19 bases between. CDR3 in amino acids: CSARTGTRRETQYF. The CDR3 coding sequence is TGCAGTGCCAGAACCGGGACCCGGCGGGAGACCCAGTACTTC.

This clonotype has a count of ten or more. The J gene is TRBJ2-7, the V gene TRBV7-9; TRBD1 aligns across 8 bases. CDR3 size: 13 residues. Per the germline V gene, CDR1 is SEHNR and CDR2 is FQNEAQ (reference sequence). J gave up 5 bases and V 3 bases, and 3 bases lay outside the gene matches. CDR3 bases: TGTGCCAGCAGCTTGGACAGGGAACACGAGCAGTACTTC. It translates to CASSLDREHEQYF.

This rearrangement joins TRBV29-1 to TRBJ1-1; D perhaps matches TRBD1 (5 bases). Germline CDR1 is SQVTM and CDR2 is ANQGSEA. The CDR3 runs 11 residues. CDR3 sequence reads: CKKDQGTEAFF. In DNA form, the CDR3 reads TGCAAGAAAGACCAGGGCACTGAAGCTTTCTTT.

This clonotype has more than one count but fewer than ten. The rearrangement uses TRBV12-3 or TRBV12-4 and TRBJ1-6, with D possibly matching TRBD1 (5 bases). Trimming shortened V by 7 bases and J by 7 bases, and 17 bases separated the two germline ends. The CDR3 has 15 residues. The CDR3 spells CASTPEGRRNSPLHF. The CDR3 DNA reads as TGTGCCAGCACCCCGGAGGGGAGAAGAAATTCACCCCTCCACTTT.

CDR3 bases: TGCAGCGTGACCTCGACAGGGGGTTATGGCTACACCTTC. This sequence encodes CSVTSTGGYGYTF. The chain combines TRBV29-1 with TRBJ1-2; TRBD1 agrees at 9 bases. Trimming removed 6 bases from V and 5 bases from J; junction bases left unmatched: 7. Germline V lookup: CDR1 SQVTM, CDR2 ANQGSEA. This CDR3 comprises 13 residues.

The chain couples TRBV5-1 to TRBJ2-7; maybe TRBD1 (5 bases). Trimming left V 2 bases short and J 6 bases short, with 21 bases between. The CDR3 is 16 residues long. Germline loops: CDR1 SGHRS, CDR2 YFSETQ. This chain's CDR3 is CASSFSPESYQGEQYF. The CDR3 DNA follows: TGCGCCAGCAGCTTTTCGCCGGAATCCTACCAGGGCGAGCAGTACTTC. Full variable domain (outside the CDR3, taken from reference TRBV5-1 and TRBJ2-7): KAGVTQTPRYLIKTRGQQVTLSCSPISGHRSVSWYQQTPGQGLQFLFEYFSETQRNKGNFPGRFSGRQFSNSRSEMNVSTLELGDSALYLCASSFSPESYQGEQYFGPGTRLTVT.

This clonotype was picked up many times. DNA for the CDR3: TGTGCCAGCAGGCTCGGAGAGCCTGGAAACACCATATATTTT. Its translation is CASRLGEPGNTIYF. This chain connects TRBV12-3 or TRBV12-4 to TRBJ1-3; the D is unclear. V was trimmed by 6 bases and J by 2 bases, leaving 11 bases between them. This CDR3 contains 14 residues.

The chain combines TRBV2 with TRBJ2-2, with 9 bases fitting TRBD1. With V trimmed by 3 bases and J by 7 bases, 6 bases remained unmatched. In germline, CDR1 is SNHLY, CDR2 FYNNEI. There are 15 residues in the CDR3. The CDR3 DNA reads as TGTGCCAGCAGTGAGACAGGGGGGGTCAGCGGGGAGCTGTTTTTT. It translates to CASSETGGVSGELFF.

For this clonotype: This CDR3 fails to terminate in the conserved phenylalanine or tryptophan, so it likely reflects a read error. This chain joins TRBV2 and TRBJ2-2; 7 bases are shared with TRBD1. The CDR3 consists of 15 residues. Germline V lookup: CDR1 SNHLY, CDR2 FYNNEI. V lost 3 bases, J lost 3 bases, and 4 bases stayed unmatched. The CDR3 DNA reads TGTGCCAGCAGTGAGAAGGGGGCTCACACCGGGGAGCTGTTTTCT. Protein sequence: CASSEKGAHTGELFS.

This clonotype came up a few times. The chain has TRBV24-1 and TRBJ1-2, with D tentatively TRBD1 (5 bases). The CDR3 has 16 amino acids. V lost 2 bases and J lost 8, with 20 bases in between. CDR1 is KGHDR, CDR2 SFDVKD, per germline. CDR3 coding DNA: TGTGCCACCAGTGATTCACATCGGGGGACGGCGGGGGGCTACACCTTC. Its translation is CATSDSHRGTAGGYTF.

This clonotype was seen only a few times. The J gene is TRBJ2-5, the V gene TRBV11-3; 11 nucleotides match TRBD1. Germline V gene lookup returns CDR1 SGHNT and CDR2 YENEEA. This CDR3 has 16 amino acids. V was pared by 5 bases and J by 2 bases, with 7 bases of the junction left unmatched. This chain's CDR3 is CASSQGQGANQETQYF. CDR3 nucleotides: TGTGCCAGCAGCCAAGGACAGGGGGCTAATCAAGAGACCCAGTACTTC.

The rearrangement links TRBV12-3 or TRBV12-4 to TRBJ1-1; no reliable D call. This CDR3 region has 12 residues. V gave up 6 bases and J gave up 11 bases, with 16 bases separating them. In DNA form, the CDR3 reads TGTGCCAGCAGAGACGGCGGGCCCTACGCTTTCTTT. This translates into CASRDGGPYAFF.